Listed below are T cell receptor beta chains from one sample, sequenced in a study of blood T cell repertoires in COVID-19. Here immunoSEQ multiplex PCR was the method, and the copy in TCRdb shows in-frame clones only, minus some. This table holds 310,000 or so clones, roughly 90% found once. The sample taken for sequencing was peripheral blood. These receptors were collected from a woman aged 45-65 years with active or convalescent COVID-19. The conserved cysteine and the conserved F or W are not part of the CDR3 here. The order of the fields is J gene, CDR3 length, V gene, CDR3 protein.

TRBJ2-4 14 TRBV5-8 ASSLGQGLAKNIQY
TRBJ1-5 11 TRBV24-1 ATSDFEGQPQH
TRBJ1-3 13 TRBV11-2 ASSITGTGGNTIY
TRBJ1-5 13 TRBV27 ASSLGGSVNQPQH
TRBJ2-7 11 TRBV4-3 ASSQESHHEQY
TRBJ1-2 12 TRBV6-2/TRBV6-3 ASSYWTGWDGYT
TRBJ2-2 13 TRBV30 AWSVRRGNTGELF
TRBJ2-1 12 TRBV12-5 ASGFGGYSNEQF
TRBJ2-2 14 TRBV11-3 ASRESSGGPRGELF
TRBJ1-1 11 TRBV6-6 ASSYSGRAEAF
TRBJ1-2 13 TRBV28 ATLDRLEEDYGYT
TRBJ1-1 12 TRBV6-5 ASSQERLFTEAF
TRBJ2-5 12 TRBV6-5 ASSYGTLEETQY
TRBJ1-1 12 TRBV9 ASSETVGATEAF
TRBJ1-2 10 TRBV5-1 ASSQGQGMDT
TRBJ1-3 13 TRBV28 ASSVLRRYGNTIY
TRBJ1-5 12 TRBV5-1 ASRIKQDNQPQH
TRBJ1-1 9 TRBV29-1 SVLQGRGAF
TRBJ2-1 15 TRBV27 ASSPSPRAGVYNEQF
TRBJ2-1 16 TRBV18 ASSPGRPQGSLLNEQF
TRBJ2-5 10 TRBV6-2/TRBV6-3 ASSSGWETQY
TRBJ2-7 14 TRBV10-3 AIRSTSGRLSSEQY
TRBJ1-1 15 TRBV14 ASSQDRSGGLRTEAF
TRBJ2-1 14 TRBV5-1 ASTLIPGLAGNEQF
TRBJ1-2 15 TRBV27 ASSLSYRTGAQDGYT
TRBJ1-2 12 TRBV19 ASGSTYSSYGYT
TRBJ1-2 12 TRBV6-5 ASRTAGGYYGYT
TRBJ1-2 10 TRBV7-9 ASSLGTYGYT
TRBJ1-1 14 TRBV6-2/TRBV6-3 ASSYGLKKMNTEAF
TRBJ1-5 17 TRBV14 ASSQGGQGVPTSNQPQH
TRBJ2-7 15 TRBV28 ASTDGTSGRLSYEQY
TRBJ2-1 12 TRBV18 ASSPRTGQNEQF
TRBJ1-1 13 TRBV6-5 ASSYGQGMNTEAF
TRBJ1-5 14 TRBV7-8 ASSLVTGISNQPQH
TRBJ2-7 13 TRBV18 ASSPPTGVPYEQY
TRBJ1-2 13 TRBV15 ATSRDAGGDYGYT
TRBJ2-4 11 TRBV9 ASSVGQKNIQY
TRBJ2-7 13 TRBV13 ASSRSPGGTYEQY
TRBJ2-3 14 TRBV19 ASSPFPGQGTDTQY
TRBJ2-3 16 TRBV5-4 ASSSPTSGRIGTDTQY
TRBJ2-7 13 TRBV15 ATSRDQTAIYEQY
TRBJ1-2 17 TRBV30 ATQQLGTGGKVLDYGYT
TRBJ1-3 13 TRBV6-5 ASSPGGSAGNTIY
TRBJ1-6 13 TRBV6-5 ASRIAGAYNSPLH
TRBJ2-5 13 TRBV7-9 ASSMTGGSQETQY
TRBJ1-2 13 TRBV10-3 AISDGTAEPGGYT
TRBJ2-7 10 TRBV2 ASSEDTYEQY
TRBJ1-2 13 TRBV6-6 ASSYDRGRRDGYT
TRBJ1-1 11 TRBV6-5 ASSLTGNTEAF
TRBJ2-5 13 TRBV2 ASSETWARAGAQY
TRBJ1-5 10 TRBV14 ASSPGDQPQH
TRBJ1-3 12 TRBV3-1/TRBV3-2 ASSDGTGAHTIY
TRBJ2-1 15 TRBV4-1 ASSQDIPTRTVNEQF
TRBJ1-2 12 TRBV19 ASSIEGSNYGYT
TRBJ1-5 11 TRBV28 ASSWEEGQPQH
TRBJ1-5 14 TRBV30 AWSSDRGASNQPQH
TRBJ1-5 15 TRBV7-8 ASSLIPTRTNNQPQH
TRBJ2-1 13 TRBV10-2 ASSDPGQGRGEQF
TRBJ2-1 14 TRBV24-1 ATSDPLAGEHNEQF